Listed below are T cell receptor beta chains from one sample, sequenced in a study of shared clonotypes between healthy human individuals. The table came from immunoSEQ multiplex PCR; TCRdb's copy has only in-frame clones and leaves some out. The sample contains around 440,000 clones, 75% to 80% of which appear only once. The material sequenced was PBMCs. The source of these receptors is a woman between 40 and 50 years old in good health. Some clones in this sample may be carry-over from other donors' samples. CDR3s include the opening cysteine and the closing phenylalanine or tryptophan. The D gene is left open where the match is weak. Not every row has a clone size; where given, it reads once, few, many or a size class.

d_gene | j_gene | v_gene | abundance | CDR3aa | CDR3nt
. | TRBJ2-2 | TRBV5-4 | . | CASSLGVPNTGELFF | TGTGCCAGCAGCTTGGGGGTACCTAACACCGGGGAGCTGTTTTTT
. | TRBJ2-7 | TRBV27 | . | CASSKWGSGSYEQYF | TGTGCCAGCAGTAAATGGGGTAGCGGATCCTACGAGCAGTACTTC
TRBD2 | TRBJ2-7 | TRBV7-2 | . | CASSLLAGGPYEQYF | TGTGCCAGCAGCTTACTGGCGGGAGGGCCCTACGAGCAGTACTTC
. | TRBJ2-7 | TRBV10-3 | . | CAISESVGDYEQYF | TGTGCCATCAGTGAGTCCGTCGGTGACTACGAGCAGTACTTC
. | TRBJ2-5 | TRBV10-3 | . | CAISGSSTPQETQYF | TGTGCCATCAGCGGCTCCAGTACGCCTCAAGAGACCCAGTACTTC
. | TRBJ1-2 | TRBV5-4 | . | CASSFGGNGYTF | TGTGCCAGCAGCTTCGGAGGGAACGGCTACACCTTC
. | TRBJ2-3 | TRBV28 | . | CASTPGMSTDTQYF | TGTGCCAGCACGCCCGGAATGAGCACAGATACGCAGTATTTT
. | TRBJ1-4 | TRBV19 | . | CASNGGVDEKLFF | TGTGCCAGTAATGGGGGCGTGGATGAAAAACTGTTTTTT
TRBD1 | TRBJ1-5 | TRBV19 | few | CASSTRTGTGGNQPQHF | TGTGCCAGTAGTACCCGGACAGGTACGGGGGGCAATCAGCCCCAGCATTTT
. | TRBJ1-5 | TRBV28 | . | CASSFGVFSAGREFSNQPQHF | TGTGCCAGCAGTTTTGGTGTGTTTTCGGCAGGGCGGGAATTTAGCAATCAGCCCCAGCATTTT
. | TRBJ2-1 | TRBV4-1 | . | CASTQGPGGGEQFF | TGCGCCAGCACCCAAGGCCCAGGGGGGGGTGAGCAGTTCTTC
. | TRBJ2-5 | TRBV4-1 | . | CASSQDETVYQETQYF | TGCGCCAGCAGCCAAGATGAGACGGTGTACCAAGAGACCCAGTACTTC
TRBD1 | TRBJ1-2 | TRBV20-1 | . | CSAKLRDRVTF | TGCAGTGCAAAGCTCCGGGACAGGGTCACCTTC
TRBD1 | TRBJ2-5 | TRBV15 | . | CATSRGDRGRETQYF | TGTGCCACCAGCAGAGGGGACAGGGGGCGAGAGACCCAGTACTTC
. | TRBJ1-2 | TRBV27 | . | CASNSRGGGGYGYTF | TGTGCCAGCAATTCCCGGGGCGGGGGGGGTTATGGCTACACCTTC
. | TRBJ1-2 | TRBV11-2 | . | CASSLDPGPRLYGYTF | TGTGCCAGCAGCTTAGATCCGGGGCCTCGGCTTTATGGCTACACCTTC
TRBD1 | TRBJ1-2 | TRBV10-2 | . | CASMKDRVYGYTF | TGCGCCAGCATGAAAGACAGGGTTTATGGCTACACCTTC
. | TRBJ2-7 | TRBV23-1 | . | CASSRDPAYEQYF | TGCGCCAGCAGCCGAGACCCTGCCTACGAGCAGTACTTC
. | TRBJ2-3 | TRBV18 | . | CASSPPTDTQYF | TGTGCCAGCTCACCACCCACTGATACGCAGTATTTT
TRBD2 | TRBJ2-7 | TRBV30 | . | CAWSVWTAGDEQYF | TGTGCCTGGAGTGTATGGACAGCGGGGGACGAGCAGTACTTC
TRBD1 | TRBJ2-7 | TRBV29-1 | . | CSVLTGDEQYF | TGCAGCGTATTGACAGGGGACGAGCAGTACTTC
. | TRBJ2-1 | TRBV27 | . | CASSWSGEYNEQFF | TGTGCCAGCAGTTGGAGCGGAGAGTACAATGAGCAGTTCTTC
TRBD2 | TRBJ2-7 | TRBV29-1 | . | CSVLKLAGILYEQYF | TGCAGCGTTCTTAAGCTAGCGGGGATCCTCTACGAGCAGTACTTC
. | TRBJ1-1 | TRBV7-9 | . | CASSLARTSNTEAFF | TGTGCCAGCAGCTTAGCGCGAACCTCGAACACTGAAGCTTTCTTT
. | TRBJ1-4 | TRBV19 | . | CASSTSEGQGEKLFF | TGTGCCAGTAGTACCTCAGAGGGGCAAGGTGAAAAACTGTTTTTT
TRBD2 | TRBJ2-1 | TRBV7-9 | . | CASSSKDTRGVEQFF | TGTGCCAGCAGCTCGAAAGACACACGGGGGGTTGAGCAGTTCTTC
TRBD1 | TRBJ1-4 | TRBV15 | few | CATSIDRGGEKLFF | TGTGCCACCAGCATCGACAGGGGCGGTGAAAAACTGTTTTTT
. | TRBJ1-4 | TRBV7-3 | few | CASSLTPEGNEKLFF | TGTGCCAGCAGCTTAACGCCCGAGGGGAATGAAAAACTGTTTTTT
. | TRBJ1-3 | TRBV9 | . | CASSPTGSTGNTIYF | TGTGCCAGCAGCCCAACCGGGAGTACTGGAAACACCATATATTTT
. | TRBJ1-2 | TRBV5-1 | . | CASSDTDGYTF | TGCGCCAGCAGCGATACAGATGGCTACACCTTC
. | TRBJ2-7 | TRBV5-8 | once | CASSLDGSGPTYEQYF | TGTGCCAGCAGCTTGGACGGCTCGGGACCAACCTACGAGCAGTACTTC
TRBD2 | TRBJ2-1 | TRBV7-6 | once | CASSVMAGGGDNEQFF | TGTGCCAGCAGCGTCATGGCGGGAGGCGGGGACAATGAGCAGTTCTTC
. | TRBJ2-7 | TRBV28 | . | CASSPRGNEQYF | TGTGCCAGCAGCCCCCGGGGGAACGAGCAGTACTTC
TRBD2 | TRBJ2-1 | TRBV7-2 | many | CASSLAGGAGGQNEQFF | TGTGCCAGCAGCTTAGCGGGGGGTGCGGGAGGCCAAAATGAGCAGTTCTTC
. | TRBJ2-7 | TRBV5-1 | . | CASSLGAGLSYEQYF | TGCGCCAGCAGCTTGGGGGCAGGGCTCTCCTACGAGCAGTACTTC
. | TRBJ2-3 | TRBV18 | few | CASSPPSSGTDTQYF | TGTGCCAGCTCACCCCCCTCTAGCGGCACAGATACGCAGTATTTT
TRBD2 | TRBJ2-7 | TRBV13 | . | CASGRSGGYEQYF | TGTGCCAGCGGGCGTTCGGGAGGGTACGAGCAGTACTTC
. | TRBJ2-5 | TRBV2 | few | CASRMETQYF | TGTGCCAGCAGGATGGAGACCCAGTACTTC
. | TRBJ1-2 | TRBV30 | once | CAWRGGPEGNYGYTF | TGTGCCTGGAGAGGGGGGCCCGAGGGGAACTATGGCTACACCTTC
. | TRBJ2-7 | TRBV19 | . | CASSIGSGGGAEQYF | TGTGCCAGTAGTATCGGGTCCGGGGGAGGCGCTGAGCAGTACTTC
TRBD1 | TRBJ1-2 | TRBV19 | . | CASSTLGTGDYGYTF | TGTGCCAGTAGTACTCTAGGGACAGGAGACTATGGCTACACCTTC
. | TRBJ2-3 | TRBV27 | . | CASSANVRGTQYF | TGTGCCAGCAGTGCCAACGTCAGGGGTACGCAGTATTTT
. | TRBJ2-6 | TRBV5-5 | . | CASSFVRESSGANVLTF | TGTGCCAGCAGCTTTGTCAGGGAGAGCTCTGGGGCCAACGTCCTGACTTTC
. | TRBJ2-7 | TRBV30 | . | CAWSVGVEQYF | TGTGCCTGGAGTGTGGGAGTCGAGCAGTACTTC
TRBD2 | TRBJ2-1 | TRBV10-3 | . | CAISELANEQFF | TGTGCCATCAGTGAACTAGCGAATGAGCAGTTCTTC
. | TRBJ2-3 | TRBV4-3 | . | CASSPPSTDTQYF | TGCGCCAGCAGCCCGCCTAGCACAGATACGCAGTATTTT
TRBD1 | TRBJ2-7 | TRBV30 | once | CAWSVGTGVSYEQYF | TGTGCCTGGAGTGTGGGGACAGGGGTCTCCTACGAGCAGTACTTC
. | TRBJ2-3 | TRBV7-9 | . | CASSQRTDTQYF | TGTGCCAGCAGCCAGCGTACAGATACGCAGTATTTT
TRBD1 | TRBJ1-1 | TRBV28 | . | CASRPGQVNTEAFF | TGTGCCAGCAGACCCGGACAGGTGAACACTGAAGCTTTCTTT
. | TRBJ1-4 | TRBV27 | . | CASSFKQRSNEKLFF | TGTGCCAGCAGTTTTAAGCAAAGGAGCAACGAAAAACTGTTTTTT
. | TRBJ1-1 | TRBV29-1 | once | CHRVATEAFF | TGCCACAGGGTGGCCACTGAAGCTTTCTTT